The next 13 T cell receptor beta chains were all read from a single sample in a study of T cells after yellow fever vaccination. TCRdb re-called the 5' RACE reads with MiXCR, one entry per CDR3 protein. Here the sample spans about 340,000 distinct CDR3 sequences, 8.7% being singletons. The sample was PBMCs, taken on the day of the first yellow fever vaccination. These receptor sequences come from a young man who received the YFV17D yellow fever vaccine.

The gene calls are TRBV6-2 or TRBV6-3 and TRBJ1-2; D is unclear. The V end lost 7 bases, the J end lost 2 bases, and 14 bases lay between the germline ends. This CDR3 is 14 amino acids long. Germline loops: CDR1 MNHEY, CDR2 SVGEGT. CDR3 in DNA: TGTGCCAGCACCCCGTGGAGCGTAAACTATGGCTACACCTTC. Translation gives CASTPWSVNYGYTF.

This clonotype was seen only a few times. The V and J genes are TRBV4-1 and TRBJ1-5; 7 nucleotides align to TRBD1. Trimming took 5 bases from V and 1 from J; bases not matched to a gene: 8. Germline V gives CDR1 MGHRA, CDR2 YSYEKL. This CDR3 region has 16 residues. CDR3 loop: CASSKRQGESNQPQHF. In DNA form, the CDR3 reads TGCGCCAGCAGCAAAAGACAGGGAGAAAGCAATCAGCCCCAGCATTTT.

This clonotype has just a few counts. The chain employs TRBV18 and TRBJ1-6, with D perhaps TRBD1 (5 bases). V lost 6 bases to trimming and J lost 8 bases, with 11 bases between them. Germline V gene data show CDR1 as KGHSH and CDR2 as LQKENI. The CDR3 covers 13 residues. CDR3 region: CASSAGVDSPLHF. The CDR3, as DNA: TGTGCCAGCTCGGCGGGGGTTGATTCACCCCTCCACTTT.

This chain uses TRBV5-1 with TRBJ2-1; 10 bases are shared with TRBD2. CDR1 is SGHRS and CDR2 is YFSETQ in the germline V gene. CDR3 size: 14 residues. Unmatched junction bases numbered 7, after V lost 7 bases and J lost 6 bases. The CDR3 loop is CASGPSGGFNEQFF. The DNA of the CDR3 is TGCGCCAGCGGCCCTAGCGGGGGTTTCAATGAGCAGTTCTTC.

This clonotype was counted only a few times. The gene calls are TRBV6-1 and TRBJ1-1, with D uncertain. Trimming took off 8 bases at V and 1 base at J, with 11 bases between the two ends. Germline CDR1 is MNHNS and CDR2 is SASEGT. CDR3 length: 13 amino acids. The chain's CDR3 is CASGRRENTEAFF. In DNA, the CDR3 is TGTGCCAGCGGGAGAAGGGAGAACACTGAAGCTTTCTTT.

This clonotype was seen at least ten times. The gene calls are TRBV7-6 and TRBJ2-7; weak D call: TRBD2 (6 bases). This CDR3 is built from 15 residues. CDR1 is SGHVS and CDR2 is FNYEAQ in the germline V gene. Trimming removed 2 bases from V and 1 base from J, with 12 bases in between. CDR3 loop: CASSLWGGSSYEQYF. As DNA, the CDR3 is TGTGCCAGCAGCTTATGGGGAGGCAGTTCCTACGAGCAGTACTTC.

For this clonotype: This may be a read error: a much more frequent sequence differs by one nucleotide. The chain uses TRBV6-2 or TRBV6-3 and TRBJ1-5, with no clear D. The CDR3 sequence is 13 residues long. CDR1 is MNHEY and CDR2 is SVGEGT in the germline V gene. CDR3 region: CAGSYGGNQPQHF. The CDR3 nucleotides read TGTGCCGGCAGTTACGGGGGCAATCAGCCCCAGCATTTT.

CDR3 in DNA: TGTGCCAGTAGTCTTCAGGGGGCCTGGGGAGATACGCAGTATTTT. It yields the protein CASSLQGAWGDTQYF. This rearrangement joins TRBV19 to TRBJ2-3; 8 bases line up with TRBD1. The CDR3 totals 15 residues. The germline CDR1 and CDR2 sequences are LNHDA and SQIVND (reference sequence). V was clipped by 5 bases and J by 5 bases; unmatched bases: 9. The whole variable domain, remainder taken from reference TRBV19 and TRBJ2-3, is DGGITQSPKYLFRKEGQNVTLSCEQNLNHDAMYWYRQDPGQGLRLIYYSQIVNDFQKGDIAEGYSVSREKKESFPLTVTSAQKNPTAFYLCASSLQGAWGDTQYFGPGTRLTVL.

The chain uses TRBV2 and TRBJ1-2; D is uncertain. V lost 6 bases, J lost 6 bases, and 11 bases lay in between. Germline V gives CDR1 SNHLY, CDR2 FYNNEI. CDR3 length equals 12 residues. CDR3 loop: CASRETGDGYTF. Written as DNA, the CDR3 is TGTGCCAGCAGAGAAACGGGTGATGGCTACACCTTC.

The chain carries TRBV3-1 and TRBJ1-1; a weak D match, TRBD1 (5 bases). Germline V gene lookup returns CDR1 LGHDT and CDR2 YNNKEL (reference sequence). Trimming took 6 bases from V and 5 from J, leaving 19 bases between them. CDR3 size: 15 residues. CDR3 in DNA: TGTGCCAGCAGACTTCGGGGGGGAGGCGAAACTGAAGCTTTCTTT. Protein product: CASRLRGGGETEAFF.

This chain joins TRBV6-2 or TRBV6-3 and TRBJ2-5; D gene uncertain. V was clipped by 4 bases and J by 5 bases, with 11 bases between them. CDR1 is MNHEY, CDR2 SVGEGT, per germline. CDR3 length: 13 residues. CDR3 nucleotide sequence: TGTGCCAGCAGTTGGGTGGTTATGGAGACCCAGTACTTC. Translated: CASSWVVMETQYF.

There are a few counts of this clonotype. The genes are TRBV12-5 and TRBJ1-1; D unclear. CDR1 and CDR2 (germline): LGHNT, FRNRAP. The CDR3 extends over 16 amino acids. Trimming took off 6 bases at V and 4 bases at J, with 21 bases between the two ends. The CDR3 bases are TGTGCTAGTGGCGACCTGGGCCTTTCGTCGGGCACTGAAGCTTTCTTT. Translation: CASGDLGLSSGTEAFF.

This clonotype was seen a few times. DNA of the CDR3: TGTGCCAGCAGCTTAAGAGGGATCGATCAGCCCCAGCATTTT. Its translation: CASSLRGIDQPQHF. The chain joins TRBV7-9 to TRBJ1-5; D gene unclear. The CDR3 contains 14 residues. Germline V CDR1 and CDR2: SEHNR, FQNEAQ (reference sequence). V was cut by 2 bases and J by 5 bases, with 10 bases left in between.